This TCR beta chain comes out of a study of T cell repertoires in cytomegalovirus infection. Overall study context: TCR beta signatures that were public indicated CMV infection and matching HLA type. Study findings and constraints: Pooled public TCR beta family frequency picked out CMV carriers with the relevant HLA.

From germline, CDR1 is MGHRA and CDR2 YSYEKL. The CDR3 sequence is 17 residues long. Between the trimmed V and J ends, which lost 0 bases and 5 bases, there was a span of 20 bases. This clonotype was seen only a few times. The antigen remains undetermined. MiXCR, applied by TCRdb to the reads, yields one record per CDR3 protein. The table lists roughly 760,000 distinct CDR3 sequences, 35% to 45% of them singletons. The V and J genes are TRBV4-1 and TRBJ2-7; D is uncertain. This TCR came from a human donor in good health (CMV status not recorded). Some clones in this sample may be carry-over from other donors' samples. The sample taken for sequencing was PBMCs. CDR3 nucleotide sequence: TGCGCCAGCAGCCAAGATATACAGTCTCCTAGGTGGGACGAGCAGTACTTC. Protein product: CASSQDIQSPRWDEQYF.